Listed here is a single T cell receptor (beta chain). Its specificity is not known. This specimen comes from a study of cytomegalovirus exposure and HLA in healthy donors. Study-wide points: When a later analysis was performed, an Asian-associated ancestry cluster reportedly had fewer N-insertions than the roughly 640-donor mean.

V was clipped by 8 bases and J by 8 bases; unmatched bases: 10. The CDR3 contains 15 residues. Per germline, CDR1 MNHEY and CDR2 SMNVEV (reference sequence). It was with 60 Vbeta and 13 Jbeta primers that the PCR ran. Only in-frame clones appear in the TCRdb table, and some are missing; sequencing was by immunoSEQ multiplex PCR. The sample records under 140,000 clones, around 76% being singletons. Source material: PBMCs. The chain uses TRBV27 and TRBJ2-1; 12 bases line up with TRBD2. This clonotype was obtained from a man aged 25 to 40 in good health and CMV-seropositive. The CDR3 nucleotides are TGTGCCAGCCCGGTAAGGACTAGCGGGGCCCATGAGCAGTTCTTC. Translated, it gives CASPVRTSGAHEQFF.